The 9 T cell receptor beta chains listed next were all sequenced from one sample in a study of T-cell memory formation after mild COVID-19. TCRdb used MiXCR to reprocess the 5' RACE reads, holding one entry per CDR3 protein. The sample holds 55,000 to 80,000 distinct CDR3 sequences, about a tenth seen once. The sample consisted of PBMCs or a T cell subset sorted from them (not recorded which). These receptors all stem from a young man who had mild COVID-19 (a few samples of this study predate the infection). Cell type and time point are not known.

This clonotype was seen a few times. The CDR3 loop is CASSLVWGTHTF. The CDR3 coding sequence is TGTGCCAGCAGCTTAGTTTGGGGAACTCACACCTTC. This chain joins TRBV7-2 and TRBJ1-2; D unresolved. The CDR3 is 12 amino acids. Trimming cost V 1 base and J 12 bases, with 12 bases left between them. Looked up from germline, CDR1 is SGHTA and CDR2 is FQGNSA.

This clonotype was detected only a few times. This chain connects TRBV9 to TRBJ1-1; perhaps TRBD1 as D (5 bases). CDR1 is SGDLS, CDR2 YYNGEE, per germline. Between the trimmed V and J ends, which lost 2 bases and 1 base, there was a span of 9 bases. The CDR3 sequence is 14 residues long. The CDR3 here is CASSVGRENTEAFF. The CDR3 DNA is TGTGCCAGCAGCGTCGGCAGGGAGAACACTGAAGCTTTCTTT. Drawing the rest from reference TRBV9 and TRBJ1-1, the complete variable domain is DSGVTQTPKHLITATGQRVTLRCSPRSGDLSVYWYQQSLDQGLQFLIQYYNGEERAKGNILERFSAQQFPDLHSELNLSSLELGDSALYFCASSVGRENTEAFFGQGTRLTVV.

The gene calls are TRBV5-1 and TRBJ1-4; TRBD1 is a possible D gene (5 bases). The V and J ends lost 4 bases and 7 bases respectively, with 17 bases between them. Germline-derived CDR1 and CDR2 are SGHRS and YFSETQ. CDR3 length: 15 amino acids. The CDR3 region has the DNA TGCGCCAGCAGCCGGTCTCGGGGCGATCGTGAAAAACTGTTTTTT. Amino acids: CASSRSRGDREKLFF.

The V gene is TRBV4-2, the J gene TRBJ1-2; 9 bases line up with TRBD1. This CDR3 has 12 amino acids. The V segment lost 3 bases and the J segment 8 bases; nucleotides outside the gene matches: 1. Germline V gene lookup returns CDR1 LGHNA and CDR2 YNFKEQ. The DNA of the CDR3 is TGTGCCAGCAGCCAGACAGGGGGAGGCTACACCTTC. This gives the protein CASSQTGGGYTF.

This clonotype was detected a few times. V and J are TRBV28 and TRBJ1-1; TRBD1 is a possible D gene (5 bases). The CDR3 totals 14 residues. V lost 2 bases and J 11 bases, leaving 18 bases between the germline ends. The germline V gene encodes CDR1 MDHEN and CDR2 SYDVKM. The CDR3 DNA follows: TGTGCCAGCAGTTTAGGTGCGGGGCAGTCCGAGGCTTTCTTT. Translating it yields CASSLGAGQSEAFF.

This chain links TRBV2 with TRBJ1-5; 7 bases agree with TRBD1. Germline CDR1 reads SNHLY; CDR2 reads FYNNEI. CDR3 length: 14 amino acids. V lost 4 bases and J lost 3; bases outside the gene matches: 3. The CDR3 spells CASSGQGNNQPQHF. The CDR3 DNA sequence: TGTGCCAGCAGTGGACAGGGTAACAATCAGCCCCAGCATTTT.

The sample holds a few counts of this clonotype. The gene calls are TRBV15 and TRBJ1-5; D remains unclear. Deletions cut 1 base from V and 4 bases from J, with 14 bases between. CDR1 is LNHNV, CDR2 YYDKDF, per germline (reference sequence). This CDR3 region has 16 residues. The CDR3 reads CATSRVLNGVNQPQHF. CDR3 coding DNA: TGTGCCACCAGCAGAGTTTTAAATGGGGTTAATCAGCCCCAGCATTTT.

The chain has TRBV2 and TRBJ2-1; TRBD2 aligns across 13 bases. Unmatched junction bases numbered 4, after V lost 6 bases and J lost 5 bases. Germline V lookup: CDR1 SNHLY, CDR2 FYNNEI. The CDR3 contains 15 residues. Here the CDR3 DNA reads TGTGCCAGCAGAGGACTAGCGGGGGCCGACAATGAGCAGTTCTTC. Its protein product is CASRGLAGADNEQFF.

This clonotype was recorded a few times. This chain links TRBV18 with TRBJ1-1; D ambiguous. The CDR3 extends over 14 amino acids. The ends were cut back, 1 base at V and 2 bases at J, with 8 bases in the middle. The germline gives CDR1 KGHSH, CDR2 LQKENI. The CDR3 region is CASSPQGKNTEAFF. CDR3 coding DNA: TGTGCCAGCTCACCACAGGGTAAAAACACTGAAGCTTTCTTT.